The clone carrying this T cell receptor beta chain was recorded many times. Its specificity is not known. The sample is drawn from a study of early T cells in non-severe SARS-CoV-2 infection. Study-wide context: Chains stayed unpaired after sequencing of bulk RNA from unsorted whole blood. General study findings and limits: Lookups in VDJdb leaned toward anti-spike CD8 responses and missed private and CD4 specificities.

Per the germline V gene, CDR1 is SGHVS and CDR2 is FQNEAQ. The ends lost 1 base at V and 2 bases at J; junction bases unmatched: 3. The CDR3 extends over 16 amino acids. The protocol attached unique molecular identifiers to individual cDNA molecules. TCRdb processed the 5' RACE reads anew with MiXCR; each CDR3 protein has one entry. The profile shows 40,000 to 55,000 distinct CDR3 sequences, about 10% of them singletons. This chain connects TRBV7-8 to TRBJ2-3, with 10 bases that match TRBD1. Input material: whole blood. This receptor was taken from an adult who was a healthcare worker with PCR-confirmed SARS-CoV-2 infection or an uninfected control (not recorded which). The CDR3 protein is CASSLGGTGVTDTQYF. The CDR3 DNA reads TGTGCCAGCAGCTTAGGGGGGACAGGGGTCACAGATACGCAGTATTTT. Complete variable domain (other parts from reference TRBV7-8 and TRBJ2-3): GAGVSQSPRYKVAKRGQDVALRCDPISGHVSLFWYQQALGQGPEFLTYFQNEAQLDKSGLPSDRFFAERPEGSVSTLKIQRTQQEDSAVYLCASSLGGTGVTDTQYFGPGTRLTVL.